These 32 T cell receptor beta chains share one sample of origin, sequenced in a study of cytomegalovirus exposure and HLA in healthy donors. Some clones are missing from TCRdb's copy, which holds only in-frame ones; the method was immunoSEQ multiplex PCR. The sample contains over 200,000 clones, roughly 83% of which appear only once. The sequencing input was PBMCs. Every receptor here comes from a woman between 18 and 30 years old in good health and CMV-seronegative.

The V and J genes are TRBV6-5 and TRBJ2-1; weak D call: TRBD1 (6 bases). The CDR3 runs 13 residues. V gave up 6 bases and J gave up 4 bases, with 10 bases separating them. Germline V lookup: CDR1 MNHEY, CDR2 SVGAGI. The CDR3 reads CASRQGPYNEQFF. CDR3 coding DNA: TGTGCCAGCAGACAGGGCCCGTACAATGAGCAGTTCTTC.

There are a few counts of this clone. This chain uses TRBV7-2 with TRBJ1-5; D unclear. CDR3 length: 15 amino acids. With 5 bases removed from V and 5 bases from J, the gap between germline ends came to 16 bases. Germline V gene sequence: CDR1 SGHTA, CDR2 FQGNSA. The CDR3 bases are TGTGCCAGCAGCCCGCAGTCGGGTTTTGATCAGCCCCAGCATTTT. Protein sequence: CASSPQSGFDQPQHF.

The V and J genes are TRBV7-3 and TRBJ2-2, with 7 positions matching TRBD1. V lost 5 bases, J lost 6 bases, and 6 bases stayed unmatched. The CDR3 has 14 amino acids. Germline V gene sequence: CDR1 SGHTA, CDR2 FQGTGA. The CDR3 loop is CASSPSTGAGELFF. The CDR3 nucleotides read TGTGCCAGCAGCCCCTCCACAGGGGCCGGGGAGCTGTTTTTT.

This rearrangement joins TRBV27 to TRBJ2-7, with 11 nucleotides matching TRBD1. Germline loops: CDR1 MNHEY, CDR2 SMNVEV (reference sequence). CDR3 size: 14 residues. Germline trimming cut 6 bases from V and 5 bases from J; bases unmatched to any gene: 6. As DNA, the CDR3 is TGTGCCAGCAGCTGGACAGGGGGCAGGAACGAGCAGTACTTC. Amino acids: CASSWTGGRNEQYF.

This chain connects TRBV30 to TRBJ1-4, with D possibly TRBD1 on 5 matching bases. Trimming took 2 bases from V and 6 from J, leaving 16 bases between them. Per germline, CDR1 GTSNPN and CDR2 SVGIG (reference sequence). This CDR3 has 15 residues. CDR3 DNA sequence: TGTGCCTGGAGTCTCCCCCACCAGGGTGATGAAAAACTGTTTTTT. Translation gives CAWSLPHQGDEKLFF.

The chain couples TRBV4-1 to TRBJ2-5; D is unclear. CDR1 and CDR2 (germline): MGHRA, YSYEKL. The length of the CDR3 is 14 residues. The V gene lost 1 base and the J gene lost 2 bases, with 8 bases spanning the gap. Written as DNA, the CDR3 is TGCGCCAGCAGCCAAGTAGGACCACAAGAGACCCAGTACTTC. The encoded protein is CASSQVGPQETQYF.

The rearrangement joins TRBV27 to TRBJ1-6; D may be TRBD1 (5 bases). From germline, CDR1 is MNHEY and CDR2 SMNVEV (reference sequence). Trimming stripped 6 bases from V and 7 bases from J, with 10 bases between. The CDR3 contains 13 residues. CDR3 residues: CASREGQNSPLHF. The DNA for the CDR3 is TGTGCCAGCAGGGAGGGGCAAAATTCACCCCTCCACTTT.

The rearrangement links TRBV9 to TRBJ1-1, with 8 bases lining up with TRBD1. This CDR3 is 14 amino acids long. The V and J ends lost 4 bases and 11 bases, in that order; junction bases with no gene match: 13. Germline V lookup: CDR1 SGDLS, CDR2 YYNGEE. The CDR3 nucleotides read TGTGCCAGCAGCCCTACTCATGACAGGGGAGCGGCTTTCTTT. Translation gives CASSPTHDRGAAFF.

The V and J genes are TRBV30 and TRBJ2-3; 13 bases are a match to TRBD2. The CDR3 runs 19 residues. Losses at the gene ends were 2 bases for V and 0 bases for J; bases not matched to a gene: 11. Germline-derived CDR1 and CDR2 are GTSNPN and SVGIG (reference sequence). CDR3 sequence (DNA): TGTGCCTGGAGTCGGGGGGGACTAGCGGGATATTGGAGCACAGATACGCAGTATTTT. Translation: CAWSRGGLAGYWSTDTQYF. Looking up the rest from reference TRBV30 and TRBJ2-3 gives the full variable domain: SQTIHQWPATLVQPVGSPLSLECTVEGTSNPNLYWYRQAAGRGLQLLFYSVGIGQISSEVPQNLSASRPQDRQFILSSKKLLLSDSGFYLCAWSRGGLAGYWSTDTQYFGPGTRLTVL.

The chain recombines TRBV30 with TRBJ1-1; D not certain. Germline CDR1 GTSNPN, CDR2 SVGIG (reference sequence). The CDR3 loop spans 13 amino acids. The V end was cut by 1 base, the J end by 6 bases, with 12 bases between. The CDR3 here is CAWSATRLAEAFF. The CDR3 DNA is TGTGCCTGGAGTGCGACTCGACTTGCTGAAGCTTTCTTT.

This chain connects TRBV30 to TRBJ1-2; 8 bases line up with TRBD1. Trimming took 3 bases from V and 2 from J; bases not matched to a gene: 5. CDR3 size: 14 residues. The germline CDR1 and CDR2 sequences are GTSNPN and SVGIG (reference sequence). This CDR3 is CAWRRQGANYGYTF. The CDR3 coding sequence is TGTGCCTGGAGGCGCCAGGGGGCGAACTATGGCTACACCTTC.

There are a few counts of this clone. This rearrangement joins TRBV5-4 to TRBJ1-1; no clear D. This CDR3 is 12 amino acids long. The V end was cut by 4 bases, the J end by 4 bases, with 8 bases between. Germline-derived CDR1 and CDR2 are SGHNT and YYREEE (reference sequence). The CDR3 protein is CASSLRPTEAFF. DNA of the CDR3: TGTGCCAGCAGCCTGAGACCCACTGAAGCTTTCTTT.

The rearrangement uses TRBV2 and TRBJ1-5; perhaps TRBD1 as D (5 bases). The CDR3 is 16 residues long. CDR1 and CDR2 (germline): SNHLY, FYNNEI. Trimming took 8 bases from V and 0 from J, leaving 17 bases between them. The CDR3 bases are TGTGCCAGCCGCAAACCGACAGAGTATAGCAATCAGCCCCAGCATTTT. Its translation is CASRKPTEYSNQPQHF.

This chain uses TRBV4-1 with TRBJ2-5; 8 bases are shared with TRBD2. Germline-derived CDR1 and CDR2 are MGHRA and YSYEKL. The CDR3 is made up of 15 amino acids. V gave up 0 bases and J gave up 10 bases; unmatched junction bases: 10. In DNA form, the CDR3 reads TGCGCCAGCAGCCAAGATTTTGCGGGGGGCCTGGACCAGTACTTC. It translates to CASSQDFAGGLDQYF.

This clone appeared a few times. V gene TRBV7-9 combines with J gene TRBJ1-1, with D hard to call. The germline V gene has CDR1 SEHNR and CDR2 FQNEAQ (reference sequence). There are 12 residues in the CDR3. V gave up 3 bases and J gave up 1 base, with 3 bases separating them. The CDR3 loop is CASSFTNTEAFF. CDR3 in DNA: TGTGCCAGCAGCTTCACGAACACTGAAGCTTTCTTT.

The gene calls are TRBV30 and TRBJ1-1; D is unresolved. Germline CDR1 reads GTSNPN; CDR2 reads SVGIG (reference sequence). The CDR3 runs 16 residues. V lost 0 bases and J lost 4, with 18 bases in between. The CDR3 bases are TGTGCCTGGAGTGTAGTCCCCCTTACTTTCGGCACTGAAGCTTTCTTT. This sequence encodes CAWSVVPLTFGTEAFF.

The chain employs TRBV25-1 and TRBJ2-5; 7 bases match TRBD1. CDR1 is MGHDK and CDR2 is SYGVNS in the germline V gene. Trimming at V came to 4 bases and at J to 1 base, leaving 3 bases not matched to a gene. The CDR3 has 14 amino acids. This chain's CDR3 is CASSAQGRQETQYF. The CDR3 region has the DNA TGTGCCAGCAGTGCACAGGGGCGCCAAGAGACCCAGTACTTC.

The chain links TRBV2 to TRBJ2-1, with 12 bases that match TRBD2. The CDR3 has 14 residues. Trimming cost V 8 bases and J 4 bases; bases outside gene matches: 3. The germline V gene has CDR1 SNHLY and CDR2 FYNNEI. CDR3 in DNA: TGTGCCAGCCTTACTAGCGGGGGGTACAATGAGCAGTTCTTC. This translates into CASLTSGGYNEQFF.

V and J are TRBV6-5 and TRBJ1-3; the match to TRBD1 covers 7 bases. CDR1 and CDR2 from the germline V gene are MNHEY and SVGAGI. The length of the CDR3 is 14 residues. V shed 6 bases and J 2 bases; nucleotides not matched to a gene: 4. CDR3 region: CASSRQGAGNTIYF. DNA for the CDR3: TGTGCCAGCAGCAGACAGGGAGCTGGAAACACCATATATTTT.

V usage is TRBV2 and J usage is TRBJ2-1; D is unclear. CDR1 is SNHLY and CDR2 is FYNNEI in the germline V gene. The CDR3 is 11 residues long. Trimming took 6 bases from V and 4 from J, leaving 4 bases between them. In DNA, the CDR3 is TGTGCCAGCAGCAGGTACAATGAGCAGTTCTTC. The encoded protein is CASSRYNEQFF.

This clone was found once. This sequence joins TRBV28 and TRBJ2-2, with TRBD2 identical over 12 bases. Germline V gene data show CDR1 as MDHEN and CDR2 as SYDVKM. The J segment lost 6 bases and the V segment lost 4 bases, leaving 3 bases of the junction unmatched. There are 15 residues in the CDR3. The CDR3, as DNA: TGTGCCAGCAGTTCTAGCGGGAGGGAGGCCGGGGAGCTGTTTTTT. It encodes CASSSSGREAGELFF.

The chain carries TRBV6-6 and TRBJ1-2, with 7 bases that match TRBD1. CDR1 is MNHNY, CDR2 SVGAGI, per germline (reference sequence). The CDR3 runs 16 residues. V shed 3 bases, J shed 0 bases, and the junction held 7 bases outside the gene matches. This CDR3 reads CASSYSGGPANYGYTF. The CDR3 DNA reads as TGTGCCAGCAGTTATTCAGGGGGTCCAGCTAACTATGGCTACACCTTC.

V is TRBV18 and J is TRBJ1-2; D gene unclear. This CDR3 is 13 amino acids long. Deletions cut 5 bases from V and 5 bases from J, with 12 bases between. Germline-derived CDR1 and CDR2 are KGHSH and LQKENI. CDR3 DNA: TGTGCCAGCTCATCCGGGGATCTTTATGGCTACACCTTC. The encoded protein is CASSSGDLYGYTF.

Here the CDR3 reads CASSVPGTSGSPGSYNEQFF. The CDR3 DNA reads TGTGCCAGCAGTGTCCCCGGGACTAGCGGGAGTCCCGGCTCCTACAATGAGCAGTTCTTC. The rearrangement joins TRBV2 to TRBJ2-1; 14 nucleotides align to TRBD2. Germline V gives CDR1 SNHLY, CDR2 FYNNEI. The CDR3 loop spans 20 amino acids. With V trimmed by 4 bases and J by 0 bases, 11 bases remained unmatched.

The chain couples TRBV7-7 to TRBJ1-1; no clear D gene. The CDR3 is made up of 13 amino acids. Germline V lookup: CDR1 SSHAT, CDR2 FNYEAQ (reference sequence). V lost 5 bases to trimming and J lost 5 bases, with 12 bases between them. In nucleotides, the CDR3 is TGTGCCAGCAGCCCAATAACCAGTACTGAAGCTTTCTTT. Its translation: CASSPITSTEAFF.

V and J are TRBV28 and TRBJ1-5, with D perhaps TRBD1 (5 bases). V lost 6 bases to trimming and J lost 6 bases, with 21 bases between them. This CDR3 spans 16 amino acids. Germline-derived CDR1 and CDR2 are MDHEN and SYDVKM. Written as DNA, the CDR3 is TGTGCCAGCAGCACCGGGACTCCCCGACCGAGTCAGCCCCAGCATTTT. As protein: CASSTGTPRPSQPQHF.

V usage is TRBV6-5 and J usage is TRBJ1-4; 7 bases fit TRBD1. The CDR3 extends over 14 amino acids. CDR1 and CDR2 (germline): MNHEY, SVGAGI. The junction had 8 bases not matched to a gene; V was cut back by 6 bases and J by 7 bases. The CDR3 reads CASSLQGRGEKLFF. The DNA for the CDR3 is TGTGCCAGCAGCTTACAGGGGAGAGGTGAAAAACTGTTTTTT.

This clone was seen only a few times. The chain carries TRBV25-1 and TRBJ1-4; weak D call: TRBD1 (5 bases). V was clipped by 1 base and J by 7 bases, with 13 bases between them. The length of the CDR3 is 15 residues. Germline V lookup: CDR1 MGHDK, CDR2 SYGVNS. The CDR3 DNA sequence: TGTGCCAGCAGTGAATCAAGGCAGGGAGGTGAAAAACTGTTTTTT. It is translated as CASSESRQGGEKLFF.

The chain combines TRBV29-1 with TRBJ2-7; possibly TRBD1 for D (5 bases). The CDR3 sequence is 12 residues long. V gave up 6 bases and J gave up 3 bases, with 12 bases separating them. The V gene's germline CDR1 is SQVTM and CDR2 ANQGSEA. Here the CDR3 reads CSVEPTGYEQYF. For the CDR3, the DNA is TGCAGCGTGGAACCTACAGGCTACGAGCAGTACTTC.

The rearrangement links TRBV7-8 to TRBJ1-2; 7 positions match TRBD1. In germline, CDR1 is SGHVS, CDR2 FQNEAQ. Losses at the gene ends were 5 bases for V and 4 bases for J; bases not matched to a gene: 7. The CDR3 length is 14 residues. Here the CDR3 reads CASSPGGTPYGYTF. The CDR3 bases are TGTGCCAGCAGCCCAGGGGGAACTCCCTATGGCTACACCTTC.

The chain has TRBV28 and TRBJ2-1; 8 bases are shared with TRBD2. Germline loops: CDR1 MDHEN, CDR2 SYDVKM. The CDR3 spans 17 residues. The V gene end was trimmed by 2 bases and the J gene end by 4 bases; junction bases not matched to a gene: 10. The CDR3 DNA is TGTGCCAGCAGTTTAGCCATCGGGGGGGCTAGTTACAATGAGCAGTTCTTC. Protein sequence: CASSLAIGGASYNEQFF.

The rearrangement joins TRBV27 to TRBJ1-1, with 8 bases identical to TRBD1. The germline V gene has CDR1 MNHEY and CDR2 SMNVEV (reference sequence). This CDR3 has 15 amino acids. J lost 1 base, V lost 6 bases, and 7 bases had no gene match. The DNA of the CDR3 is TGTGCCAGCAGCAAAACAGGGGGGACGAACACTGAAGCTTTCTTT. Its translation is CASSKTGGTNTEAFF.